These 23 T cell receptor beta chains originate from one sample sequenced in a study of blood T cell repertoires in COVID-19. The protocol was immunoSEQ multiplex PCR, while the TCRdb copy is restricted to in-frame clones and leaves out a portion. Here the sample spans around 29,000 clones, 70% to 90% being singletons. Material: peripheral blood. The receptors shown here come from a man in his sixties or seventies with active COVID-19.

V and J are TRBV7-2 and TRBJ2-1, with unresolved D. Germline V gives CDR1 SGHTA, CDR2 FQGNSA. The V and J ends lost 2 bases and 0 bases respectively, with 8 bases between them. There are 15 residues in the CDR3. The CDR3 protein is CASSLSTRSYNEQFF. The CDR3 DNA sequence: TGTGCCAGCAGCTTAAGTACTCGCTCCTACAATGAGCAGTTCTTC.

CDR3 protein: CASSLAGRGEKLFF. CDR3 in DNA: TGTGCCAGCAGCTTAGCAGGGAGGGGTGAAAAACTGTTTTTT. The J gene is TRBJ1-4, the V gene TRBV7-9, with D perhaps matching TRBD1 (5 bases). CDR3 size: 14 residues. Germline CDR1 SEHNR, CDR2 FQNEAQ (reference sequence). Trimming shortened V by 0 bases and J by 7 bases, and 9 bases separated the two germline ends.

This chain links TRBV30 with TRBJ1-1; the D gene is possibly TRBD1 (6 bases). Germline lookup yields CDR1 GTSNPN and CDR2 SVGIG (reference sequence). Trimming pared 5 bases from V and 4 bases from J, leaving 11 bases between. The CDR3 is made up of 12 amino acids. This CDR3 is CAWAYRVTEAFF. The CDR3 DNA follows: TGTGCCTGGGCCTACAGGGTCACTGAAGCTTTCTTT.

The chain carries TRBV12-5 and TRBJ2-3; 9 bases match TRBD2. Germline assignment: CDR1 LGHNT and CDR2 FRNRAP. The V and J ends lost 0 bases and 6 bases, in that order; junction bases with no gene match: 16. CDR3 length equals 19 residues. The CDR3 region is CASGLVRRLAGSEADTQYF. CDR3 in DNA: TGTGCTAGTGGTTTGGTACGTAGGCTAGCGGGGTCAGAGGCGGATACGCAGTATTTT.

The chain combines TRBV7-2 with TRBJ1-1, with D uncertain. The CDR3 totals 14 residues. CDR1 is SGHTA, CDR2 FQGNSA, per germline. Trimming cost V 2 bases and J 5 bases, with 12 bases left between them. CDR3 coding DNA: TGTGCCAGCAGCTTAAAGCGTACATCGACTGAAGCTTTCTTT. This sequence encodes CASSLKRTSTEAFF.

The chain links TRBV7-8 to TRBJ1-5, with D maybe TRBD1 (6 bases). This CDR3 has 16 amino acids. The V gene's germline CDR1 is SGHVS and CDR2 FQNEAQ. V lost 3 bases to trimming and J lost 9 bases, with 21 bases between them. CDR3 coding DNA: TGTGCCAGCAGCTTCGGGTCGGCAGGGGAATTCGGGCCCCAGCATTTT. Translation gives CASSFGSAGEFGPQHF.

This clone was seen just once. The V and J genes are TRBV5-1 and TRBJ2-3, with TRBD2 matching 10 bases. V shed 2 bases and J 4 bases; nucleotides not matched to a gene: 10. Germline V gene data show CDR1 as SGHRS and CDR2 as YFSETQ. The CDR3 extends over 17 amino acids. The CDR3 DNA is TGCGCCAGCAGCTTAGCAGTTTCTAGCGGGAGTTCAGATACGCAGTATTTT. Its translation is CASSLAVSSGSSDTQYF.

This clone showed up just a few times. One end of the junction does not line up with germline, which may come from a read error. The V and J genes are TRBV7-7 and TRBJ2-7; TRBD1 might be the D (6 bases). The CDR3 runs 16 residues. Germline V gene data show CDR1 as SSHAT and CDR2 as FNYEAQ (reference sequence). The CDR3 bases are TGTGCTAGCAGCGCCCGTCCCGGGACACCCTTGGACGAGCAGTACTTC. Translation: CASSARPGTPLDEQYF.

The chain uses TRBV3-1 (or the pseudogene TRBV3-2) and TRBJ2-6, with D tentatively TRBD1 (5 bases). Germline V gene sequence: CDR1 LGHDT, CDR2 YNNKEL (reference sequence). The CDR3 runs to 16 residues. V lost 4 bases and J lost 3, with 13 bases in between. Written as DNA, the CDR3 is TGTGCCAGCAGCCTTTTTCAGGGCTTTGGGGCCAACGTCCTGACTTTC. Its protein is CASSLFQGFGANVLTF.

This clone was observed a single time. The CDR3 DNA is TGTGCCAGCAGCTTAGGGAGGAGCTCCTACGAGCAGTACTTC. Translation gives CASSLGRSSYEQYF. V is TRBV7-2 and J is TRBJ2-7; D perhaps matches TRBD2 (5 bases). CDR1 is SGHTA and CDR2 is FQGNSA in the germline V gene. This CDR3 comprises 14 residues. V was pared by 1 base and J by 0 bases, with 7 bases between.

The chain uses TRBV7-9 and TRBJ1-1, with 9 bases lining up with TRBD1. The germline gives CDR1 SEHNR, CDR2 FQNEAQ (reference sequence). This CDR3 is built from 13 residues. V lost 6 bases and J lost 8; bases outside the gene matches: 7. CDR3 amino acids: CASRGPGQGEAFF. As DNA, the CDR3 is TGTGCCAGCAGGGGACCGGGACAGGGCGAAGCTTTCTTT.

In nucleotides, the CDR3 is TGTGCCAGCCTTGGGACAGGGGAAGGCTACACCTTC. This sequence encodes CASLGTGEGYTF. The genes are TRBV28 and TRBJ1-2; 10 bases are a match to TRBD1. The trim removed 8 bases at V and 8 bases at J, leaving 5 bases unmatched. The CDR3 contains 12 residues. The germline V gene encodes CDR1 MDHEN and CDR2 SYDVKM.

CDR3 loop: CASSLKGDIYGYTF. The CDR3 nucleotides read TGCGCCAGCAGCTTGAAGGGGGATATCTATGGCTACACCTTC. J is TRBJ1-2 and V is TRBV5-1; D perhaps matches TRBD1 (6 bases). Germline CDR1 reads SGHRS; CDR2 reads YFSETQ. The germline V and J ends were trimmed by 1 base and 4 bases, with 11 bases remaining between them. The CDR3 has 14 amino acids.

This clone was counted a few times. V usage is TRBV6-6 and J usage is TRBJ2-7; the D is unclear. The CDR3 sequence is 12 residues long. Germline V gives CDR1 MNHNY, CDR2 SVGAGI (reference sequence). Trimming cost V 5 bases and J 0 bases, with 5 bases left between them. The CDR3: CASSKSSYEQYF. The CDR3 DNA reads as TGTGCCAGCAGTAAGAGCTCCTACGAGCAGTACTTC.

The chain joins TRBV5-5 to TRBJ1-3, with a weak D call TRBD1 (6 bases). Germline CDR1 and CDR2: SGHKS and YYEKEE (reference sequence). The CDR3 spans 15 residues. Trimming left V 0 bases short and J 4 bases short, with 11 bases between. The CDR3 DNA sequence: TGTGCCAGCAGCTTGGATTGGGGGCTCGGAAACACCATATATTTT. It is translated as CASSLDWGLGNTIYF.

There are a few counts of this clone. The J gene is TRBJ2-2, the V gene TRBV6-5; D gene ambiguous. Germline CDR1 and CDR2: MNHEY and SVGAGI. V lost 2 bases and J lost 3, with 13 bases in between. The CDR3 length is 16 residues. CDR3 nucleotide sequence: TGTGCCAGCAGTTACGCGACACCAGATTACACCGGGGAGCTGTTTTTT. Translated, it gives CASSYATPDYTGELFF.

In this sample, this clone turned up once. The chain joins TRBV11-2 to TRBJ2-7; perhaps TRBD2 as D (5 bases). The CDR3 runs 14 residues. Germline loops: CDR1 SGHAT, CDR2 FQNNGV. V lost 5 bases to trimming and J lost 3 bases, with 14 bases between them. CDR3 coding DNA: TGTGCCAGCAGCCTAGGGCTAGCCGGCTACGAGCAGTACTTC. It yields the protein CASSLGLAGYEQYF.

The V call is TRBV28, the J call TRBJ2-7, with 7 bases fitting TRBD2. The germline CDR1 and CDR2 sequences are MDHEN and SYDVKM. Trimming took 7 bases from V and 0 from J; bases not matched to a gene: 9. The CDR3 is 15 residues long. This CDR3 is CASNLSGSSSYEQYF. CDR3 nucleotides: TGTGCCAGCAACCTTAGCGGGTCGAGCTCCTACGAGCAGTACTTC.

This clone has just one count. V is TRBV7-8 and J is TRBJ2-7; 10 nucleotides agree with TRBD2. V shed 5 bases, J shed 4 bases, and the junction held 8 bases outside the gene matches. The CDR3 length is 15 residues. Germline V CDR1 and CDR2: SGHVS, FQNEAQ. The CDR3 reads CASSARTSGAYEQYF. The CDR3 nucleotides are TGTGCCAGCAGCGCTAGGACTAGCGGAGCTTACGAGCAGTACTTC.

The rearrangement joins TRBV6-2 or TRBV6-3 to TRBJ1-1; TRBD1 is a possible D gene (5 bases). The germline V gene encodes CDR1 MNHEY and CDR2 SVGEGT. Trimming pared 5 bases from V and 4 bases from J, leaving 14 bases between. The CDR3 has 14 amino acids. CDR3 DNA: TGTGCCAGCAGTCTCCAGCGGGACGGCACTGAAGCTTTCTTT. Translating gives CASSLQRDGTEAFF.

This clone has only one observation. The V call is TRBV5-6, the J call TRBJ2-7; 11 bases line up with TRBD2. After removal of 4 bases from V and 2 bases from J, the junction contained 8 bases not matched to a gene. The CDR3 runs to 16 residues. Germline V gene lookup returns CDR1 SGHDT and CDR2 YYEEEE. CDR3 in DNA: TGTGCCAGCAGCCAAACGACTAGCGGGATCGCCTACGAGCAGTACTTC. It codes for CASSQTTSGIAYEQYF.

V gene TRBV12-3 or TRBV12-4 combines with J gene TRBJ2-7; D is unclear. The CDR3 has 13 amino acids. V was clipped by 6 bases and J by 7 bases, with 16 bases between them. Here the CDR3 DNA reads TGTGCCAGCAGCTCATCGACTCCCGGGGAGCAGTACTTC. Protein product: CASSSSTPGEQYF.

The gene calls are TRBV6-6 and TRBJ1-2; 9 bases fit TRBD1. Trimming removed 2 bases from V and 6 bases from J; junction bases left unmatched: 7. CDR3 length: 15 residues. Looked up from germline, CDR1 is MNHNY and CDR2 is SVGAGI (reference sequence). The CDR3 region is CASSYGSRQGDGYTF. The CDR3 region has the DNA TGTGCCAGCAGTTACGGATCCAGACAGGGGGATGGCTACACCTTC.